Listed below are T cell receptor beta chains from one sample, sequenced in a study of blood T cell repertoires in COVID-19. Measured with immunoSEQ multiplex PCR; TCRdb has only the in-frame clones, and not every one. The sample consists of under 350,000 clones, about 89% of them appearing once. The sequenced material came from peripheral blood. Source of these receptors: a man aged 50 to 59 with acute or convalescent COVID-19. Each CDR3 is given with its conserved first and last residue. The order of the fields is V gene, D gene, J gene, clone size, CDR3 protein, CDR3 DNA. D genes are given only for firm matches. Clone size is given for some rows only: seen once, a few or many times, or a class if the clone is expanded.

TRBV2,TRBD2,TRBJ2-3,few,CASRLSGGGTDTQYF,TGTGCCAGCAGACTTAGCGGGGGGGGCACAGATACGCAGTATTTT
TRBV7-2,TRBD1,TRBJ2-7,-,CASSSPADRGLRYEQYF,TGTGCCAGCAGCTCCCCCGCGGACAGGGGGCTCAGGTACGAGCAGTACTTC
TRBV4-1,TRBD1,TRBJ2-2,few,CASSQADRANTGELFF,TGCGCCAGCAGCCAGGCGGACAGGGCGAACACCGGGGAGCTGTTTTTT
TRBV5-1,TRBD1,TRBJ1-4,-,CASSLATGLNEKLFF,TGCGCCAGCAGCTTGGCGACAGGGCTGAATGAAAAACTGTTTTTT
TRBV10-2,TRBD1,TRBJ1-1,-,CASSDPGQGAVNTEAFF,TGCGCCAGCAGTGACCCCGGGCAGGGGGCCGTGAACACTGAAGCTTTCTTT
TRBV6-5,TRBD1,TRBJ1-6,-,CASSYQTGGNSPLHF,TGTGCCAGCAGTTACCAAACAGGGGGCAATTCACCCCTCCACTTT
TRBV7-9,TRBD2,TRBJ2-1,-,CASSLLTSGFYNEQFF,TGTGCCAGCAGCTTACTGACTAGCGGATTCTACAATGAGCAGTTCTTC
TRBV6-4,-,TRBJ1-1,-,CASSEQGLGTEAFF,TGTGCCAGCAGTGAGCAGGGGTTGGGGACTGAAGCTTTCTTT
TRBV2,-,TRBJ1-5,-,CASSEGGYSNQPQHF,TGTGCCAGCAGTGAAGGAGGTTATAGCAATCAGCCCCAGCATTTT
TRBV9,TRBD1,TRBJ2-2,-,CASSPVGTGSPGELFF,TGTGCCAGCAGCCCAGTTGGGACAGGTTCCCCCGGGGAGCTGTTTTTT
TRBV5-8,TRBD2,TRBJ2-1,-,CASSLVGGGAYNEQFF,TGTGCCAGCAGCTTGGTGGGCGGGGGGGCCTACAATGAGCAGTTCTTC
TRBV24-1,TRBD2,TRBJ2-3,-,CATSVGTSGTDTQYF,TGTGCCACCAGTGTCGGTACTAGCGGGACAGATACGCAGTATTTT
TRBV19,-,TRBJ2-7,-,CASSPLAPGHENYEQYF,TGTGCCAGTAGTCCTCTTGCCCCGGGACACGAGAACTACGAGCAGTACTTC
TRBV5-5,-,TRBJ2-5,-,CASSLDGGSGETQYF,TGTGCCAGCAGCTTGGATGGGGGGAGCGGGGAGACCCAGTACTTC
TRBV5-1,TRBD1,TRBJ2-4,-,CASSWGQGKNIQYF,TGCGCCAGCAGCTGGGGACAGGGAAAAAACATTCAGTACTTC
TRBV7-2,-,TRBJ1-2,-,CASSLAPGDYGYTF,TGTGCCAGCAGCTTAGCACCAGGGGACTATGGCTACACCTTC
TRBV3-1/TRBV3-2,-,TRBJ2-3,many,CASSLAASAIIDTQYF,TGTGCCAGCAGTCTGGCGGCTTCCGCTATTATAGATACGCAGTATTTT
TRBV29-1,-,TRBJ1-5,once,CSVEVAGQPQHF,TGCAGCGTTGAAGTGGCGGGACAGCCCCAGCATTTT
TRBV5-6,TRBD2,TRBJ2-3,few,CASSLGTSLSTDTQYF,TGTGCCAGCAGCTTGGGGACTAGCCTCAGCACAGATACGCAGTATTTT
TRBV24-1,TRBD2,TRBJ2-1,-,CATSDASGGLHTNEQFF,TGTGCCACCAGTGATGCTAGCGGGGGGTTACATACGAATGAGCAGTTCTTC
TRBV18,TRBD1,TRBJ2-5,-,CASSLGQGIKTQYF,TGTGCCAGCTCACTGGGACAGGGAATAAAGACCCAGTACTTC
TRBV7-9,TRBD2,TRBJ2-1,-,CASSLAGGGESSYNEQFF,TGTGCCAGCAGCTTAGCGGGCGGGGGGGAGAGCTCCTACAATGAGCAGTTCTTC
TRBV10-3,TRBD2,TRBJ2-1,-,CAISEGTSLSYNEQFF,TGTGCCATCAGTGAGGGGACTAGCCTCTCCTACAATGAGCAGTTCTTC
TRBV30,-,TRBJ2-1,once,CAWRKGLLNEQFF,TGTGCCTGGAGGAAGGGACTTCTCAATGAGCAGTTCTTC
TRBV12-3/TRBV12-4,-,TRBJ2-1,-,CASTLDWVGEQFF,TGTGCCAGCACCCTGGACTGGGTGGGTGAGCAGTTCTTC
TRBV7-3,TRBD2,TRBJ2-5,-,CASSLQRGPRETQYF,TGTGCCAGCAGCTTACAGCGGGGGCCCCGGGAGACCCAGTACTTC
TRBV18,TRBD1,TRBJ1-5,-,CASSPGTVSNQPQHF,TGTGCCAGCTCACCGGGGACAGTTAGCAATCAGCCCCAGCATTTT
TRBV5-1,TRBD1,TRBJ1-1,once,CASSQLGQENTEAFF,TGCGCCAGCAGCCAATTAGGACAGGAGAACACTGAAGCTTTCTTT
TRBV18,-,TRBJ1-1,-,CASQDSAEAFF,TGTGCCAGCCAGGATAGCGCTGAAGCTTTCTTT